Below, 14 T cell receptor beta chains from the same sample are listed, as sequenced in a study of cytomegalovirus exposure and HLA in healthy donors. Sequencing was performed with immunoSEQ multiplex PCR; in TCRdb, only in-frame clones are kept and a portion is missing. The sample has about 120,000 clones, roughly 83% seen once. Sequencing was performed on PBMCs. The receptors stem from a man younger than 30 in good health and CMV-seronegative.

The V gene is TRBV6-5, the J gene TRBJ2-5, with D possibly TRBD1 on 6 matching bases. V gave up 6 bases and J gave up 5 bases, with 16 bases separating them. The germline V gene encodes CDR1 MNHEY and CDR2 SVGAGI. The CDR3 has 14 amino acids. The chain's CDR3 is CASRPQGSHETQYF. The CDR3 bases are TGTGCCAGCAGACCCCAGGGGTCCCACGAGACCCAGTACTTC.

This sequence joins TRBV29-1 and TRBJ2-1; 9 bases fit TRBD1. V shed 6 bases and J 2 bases; nucleotides not matched to a gene: 11. Germline V gives CDR1 SQVTM, CDR2 ANQGSEA. The CDR3 is 16 amino acids. For the CDR3, the DNA is TGCAGCGTAGGTTCGGACAGGGGCCGAACCTACAATGAGCAGTTCTTC. Residues: CSVGSDRGRTYNEQFF.

This clone occurred a few times. The rearrangement joins TRBV12-5 to TRBJ1-5; D is uncertain. Germline V CDR1 and CDR2: LGHNT, FRNRAP. Trimming removed 8 bases from V and 3 bases from J, with 8 bases in between. The CDR3 spans 12 residues. CDR3 sequence: CASQEDNQPQHF. For the CDR3, the DNA is TGTGCTAGTCAAGAGGACAATCAGCCCCAGCATTTT.

The chain is built from TRBV21-1 and TRBJ2-1; TRBD2, the table's D call, lacks a check against the DNA. TRBV21-1 corresponds to a pseudogene. The CDR3 totals 14 residues. Written as DNA, the CDR3 is TGTGCCAGCAGCAGTGGGCGGGAGTACAATGAGCAGTTCTTC. Protein product: CASSSGREYNEQFF.

The rearrangement joins TRBV29-1 to TRBJ2-1; 12 bases are shared with TRBD2. The CDR3 is 13 amino acids. Trimming removed 7 bases from V and 6 bases from J; junction bases left unmatched: 4. Germline CDR1 and CDR2: SQVTM and ANQGSEA. The chain's CDR3 is CSGLAGALNEQFF. The CDR3 region has the DNA TGCAGCGGACTAGCGGGGGCCCTCAATGAGCAGTTCTTC.

CDR3 nucleotides: TGTGCCACCAGCTCAAATACAGATACGCAGTATTTT. Translated: CATSSNTDTQYF. The chain couples TRBV15 to TRBJ2-3; D gene uncertain. CDR3 length equals 12 residues. Germline loops: CDR1 LNHNV, CDR2 YYDKDF (reference sequence). The germline V and J ends were trimmed by 5 bases and 3 bases, with 6 bases remaining between them.

The genes are TRBV29-1 and TRBJ1-2; 8 nucleotides line up with TRBD1. The junction had 22 bases not matched to a gene; V was cut back by 0 bases and J by 10 bases. From germline, CDR1 is SQVTM and CDR2 ANQGSEA. CDR3 size: 18 residues. The CDR3 nucleotides are TGCAGCGTTGAAGATCAACAGGGGGGGACGCACGGAACGGGGTCCTACACCTTC. This sequence encodes CSVEDQQGGTHGTGSYTF.

The chain carries TRBV5-1 and TRBJ1-2; D is perhaps TRBD1 (6 bases). The V end was cut by 3 bases, the J end by 4 bases, with 13 bases between. CDR3 length equals 14 residues. In germline, CDR1 is SGHRS, CDR2 YFSETQ. CDR3 sequence reads: CASSSRQDGYGYTF. CDR3 in DNA: TGCGCCAGCAGCTCCCGACAGGACGGCTATGGCTACACCTTC.

The V call is TRBV11-1, the J call TRBJ2-7; D possibly corresponds to TRBD2 (6 bases). Between the trimmed V and J ends, which lost 5 bases and 6 bases, there was a span of 17 bases. This CDR3 contains 14 residues. From germline, CDR1 is SGHAT and CDR2 FQDESV (reference sequence). CDR3 bases: TGTGCCAGCAGCCCGCGACTAGATCTCACCGAGCAGTACTTC. This encodes CASSPRLDLTEQYF.

This clone was counted a few times. This rearrangement joins TRBV6-5 to TRBJ2-1; 8 bases map to TRBD2. V trimming: 0 bases; J trimming: 12 bases; junction bases outside the gene matches: 13. This CDR3 region has 16 residues. Germline lookup yields CDR1 MNHEY and CDR2 SVGAGI. The CDR3 is CASSYSFQAGVTRQFF. The DNA of the CDR3 is TGTGCCAGCAGTTACTCGTTTCAAGCGGGGGTGACTAGGCAGTTCTTC.

The chain has TRBV5-6 and TRBJ2-5; the match to TRBD1 covers 9 bases. The CDR3 length is 15 residues. In germline, CDR1 is SGHDT, CDR2 YYEEEE. The ends lost 4 bases at V and 1 base at J; junction bases unmatched: 5. In DNA, the CDR3 is TGTGCCAGCAGCCGCGACAGGGGGGCCCAAGAGACCCAGTACTTC. Translating it yields CASSRDRGAQETQYF.

The rearrangement links TRBV21-1 to TRBJ2-1; the table's D gene call, TRBD1, was not cross checked with the DNA. TRBV21-1 is a recognized pseudogene. The CDR3 is 17 amino acids. The CDR3 DNA follows: TGTGCCAGCAGCCGCTGGACAGGGCGTAGGTCCTACAATGAGCAGTTCTTC. Its protein product is CASSRWTGRRSYNEQFF.

This chain links TRBV19 with TRBJ2-7; D is unresolved. The CDR3 length is 14 residues. Germline V CDR1 and CDR2: LNHDA, SQIVND (reference sequence). With 0 bases removed from V and 2 bases from J, the gap between germline ends came to 8 bases. The DNA of the CDR3 is TGTGCCAGTAGTATAGATACCAGAACCTACGAGCAGTACTTC. It specifies CASSIDTRTYEQYF. The full variable domain, with the rest looked up from reference TRBV19 and TRBJ2-7, is DGGITQSPKYLFRKEGQNVTLSCEQNLNHDAMYWYRQDPGQGLRLIYYSQIVNDFQKGDIAEGYSVSREKKESFPLTVTSAQKNPTAFYLCASSIDTRTYEQYFGPGTRLTVT.

The chain combines TRBV7-9 with TRBJ2-7, with a possible D match to TRBD2 (7 bases). Trimming cost V 5 bases and J 5 bases, with 16 bases left between them. Germline lookup yields CDR1 SEHNR and CDR2 FQNEAQ (reference sequence). The CDR3 is made up of 14 amino acids. This chain's CDR3 is CASSPPGGAHEQYF. CDR3 coding DNA: TGTGCCAGCAGCCCTCCTGGGGGGGCCCACGAGCAGTACTTC.